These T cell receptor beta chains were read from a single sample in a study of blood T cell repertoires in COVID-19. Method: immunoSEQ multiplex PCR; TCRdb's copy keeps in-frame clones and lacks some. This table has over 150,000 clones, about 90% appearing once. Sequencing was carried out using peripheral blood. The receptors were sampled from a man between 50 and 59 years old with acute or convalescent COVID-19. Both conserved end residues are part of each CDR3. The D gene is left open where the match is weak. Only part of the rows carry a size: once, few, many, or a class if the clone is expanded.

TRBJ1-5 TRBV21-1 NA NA TGTGCCAGCAGCGCTAGATTCCAAATGGGGCGTAGGCAGCCCCAGCATTTT CASSARFQMGRRQPQHF
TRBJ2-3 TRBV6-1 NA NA TGTGCCAGCAGTGAAGGGGGGGGCCCAGATACGCAGTATTTT CASSEGGGPDTQYF
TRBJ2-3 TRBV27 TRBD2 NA TGTGCCAGCAGTTTATGTCTAGCGGGAGGGTCTGGCACAGATACGCAGTATTTT CASSLCLAGGSGTDTQYF
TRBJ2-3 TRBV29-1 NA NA TGCAGCGTTGAAGGGGGGCCTAGCACAGATACGCAGTATTTT CSVEGGPSTDTQYF
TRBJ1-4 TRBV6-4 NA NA TGTGCCAGCAAGGGGGGGGGCTGCATAACTAATGAAAAACTGTTTTTT CASKGGGCITNEKLFF
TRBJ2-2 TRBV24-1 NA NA TGTGCCACCAGTGGGGCAGCCAAGAACACCGGGGAGCTGTTTTTT CATSGAAKNTGELFF
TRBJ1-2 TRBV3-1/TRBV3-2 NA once TGTGCCAGCAGCCAAGGTCCGGGGAATGGCTACACCTTC CASSQGPGNGYTF
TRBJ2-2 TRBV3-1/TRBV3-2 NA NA TGTGCCAGCAGCCAAGTTAGCCAGACCGGGGAGCTGTTTTTT CASSQVSQTGELFF
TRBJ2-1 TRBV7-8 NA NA TGTGCCAGCAGCTTAACCGGGGTAGGATACAATGAGCAGTTCTTC CASSLTGVGYNEQFF
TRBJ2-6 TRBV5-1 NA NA TGCGCCAGCAGCGTCACAGAGGGCGCTGGGGCCAACGTCCTGACTTTC CASSVTEGAGANVLTF
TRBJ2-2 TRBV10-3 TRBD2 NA TGTGCCATCAGGGGGACTAGCGGGATCACCGGGGAGCTGTTTTTT CAIRGTSGITGELFF
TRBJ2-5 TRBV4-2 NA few TGTGCCAGCAGCCAAGAGCGGACGGGAGTTCGAGAGACCCAGTACTTC CASSQERTGVRETQYF
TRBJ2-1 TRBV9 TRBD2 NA TGTGCCAGCAGCCCCCTAGCGGGAAAGGGTGAGCAGTTCTTC CASSPLAGKGEQFF
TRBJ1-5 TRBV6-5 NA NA TGTGCCAGCAGCAGAGGCCCAGATCCCAATCAGCCCCAGCATTTT CASSRGPDPNQPQHF
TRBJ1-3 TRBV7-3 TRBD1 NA TGTGCCAGCAGCTCAACAGGGGGCTCTGGAAACACCATATATTTT CASSSTGGSGNTIYF
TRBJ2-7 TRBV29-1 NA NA TGCAGCGTTGAGGAGGACTACGAGCAGTACTTC CSVEEDYEQYF